Following are 2 T cell receptor beta chains from one sample sequenced in a study of immune heterogeneity within non-small cell lung tumors. Per sample, approximately 600 ng of bulk tumor genomic DNA was the template used. Surgery yielded several widely spaced biopsies per primary tumor. Samples came from untreated patients having curative surgery for newly diagnosed non-small cell lung cancer. Multiplex PCR was performed with 32 V and 13 J primers, and it amplified TCR beta CDR3. Each CDR3 protein gets one entry after TCRdb re-called the multiplex PCR reads with MiXCR. The sample carries approximately 14,000 distinct CDR3 sequences, approximately 30% recorded once. What was sequenced was lung tumor tissue. These receptors were collected from a man aged 40-49 years with non-small cell lung cancer.

In the case of this clonotype: This clone may be a read error of a much larger clone one base away. The chain carries TRBV11-2 and TRBJ2-1, with a possible D match to TRBD2 (5 bases). Germline V gene sequence: CDR1 SGHAT, CDR2 FQNNGV. CDR3 length equals 16 residues. Deletions cut 2 bases from V and 8 bases from J, with 19 bases between. CDR3 region: CASSLIGSDWSYEQFF. As DNA, the CDR3 is TGTGCCAGCAGCTTAATTGGGAGTGACTGGAGCTATGAGCAGTTCTTC.

The rearrangement links TRBV28 to TRBJ2-2, with D unclear. Germline V lookup: CDR1 MDHEN, CDR2 SYDVKM. The V and J ends lost 2 bases and 0 bases respectively, with 1 base between them. The CDR3 totals 13 residues. CDR3 nucleotide sequence: TGTGCCAGCAGTTTAACGAACACCGGGGAGCTGTTTTTT. This translates into CASSLTNTGELFF.